The rows below give T cell receptor beta chains drawn from one sample of a study of cytomegalovirus exposure and HLA in healthy donors. TCRdb's table, derived via immunoSEQ multiplex PCR, lists solely in-frame clones and lacks some. This sample's table has some 82,000 clones. Sequenced material: PBMCs. The receptors here all came from a woman aged 25 to 39 in good health and CMV-seronegative. Each CDR3 is given with its conserved first and last residue. A D gene is named only where the DNA matches it firmly.

D gene: -; J gene: TRBJ2-2; V gene: TRBV2; CDR3 DNA: TGTGCCAGCCGGAGCCCGAACACCGGGGAGCTGTTTTTT; CDR3 protein: CASRSPNTGELFF
D gene: -; J gene: TRBJ1-4; V gene: TRBV28; CDR3 DNA: TGTGCCAGCAGTGCGGGACCAACTAATGAAAAACTGTTTTTT; CDR3 protein: CASSAGPTNEKLFF
D gene: -; J gene: TRBJ2-1; V gene: TRBV30; CDR3 DNA: TGTGCCTGGGATGAGGGTTCTCGGGGCAATGAGCAGTTCTTC; CDR3 protein: CAWDEGSRGNEQFF
D gene: -; J gene: TRBJ2-1; V gene: TRBV7-2; CDR3 DNA: TGTGCCAGCAGCTTGATGCCCGGGTCCTACAATGAGCAGTTCTTC; CDR3 protein: CASSLMPGSYNEQFF
D gene: -; J gene: TRBJ2-7; V gene: TRBV18; CDR3 DNA: TGTGCCAGCTCACCTCAGGGGGGAATTCGTTACGAGCAGTACTTC; CDR3 protein: CASSPQGGIRYEQYF
D gene: -; J gene: TRBJ1-4; V gene: TRBV19; CDR3 DNA: TGTGCCACCGGAGGGGCGGCTAATGAAAAACTGTTTTTT; CDR3 protein: CATGGAANEKLFF
D gene: TRBD2; J gene: TRBJ2-2; V gene: TRBV5-1; CDR3 DNA: TGCGCCAGCAGCTTACTAGCGGGAGTTACTAACACCGGGGAGCTGTTTTTT; CDR3 protein: CASSLLAGVTNTGELFF
D gene: TRBD1; J gene: TRBJ1-2; V gene: TRBV7-9; CDR3 DNA: TGTGCCAGCAGCTTAGGGACAGGGGGCTTCCTCTATGGCTACACCTTC; CDR3 protein: CASSLGTGGFLYGYTF
D gene: TRBD1; J gene: TRBJ1-1; V gene: TRBV6-5; CDR3 DNA: TGTGCCAGCAGACCAGACGACAGGGGGCGCGTTTTGGCTTTCTTT; CDR3 protein: CASRPDDRGRVLAFF
D gene: -; J gene: TRBJ1-4; V gene: TRBV30; CDR3 DNA: TGTGCCTGGAGTTTGCAGGGAGGGGTAAATGAAAAACTGTTTTTT; CDR3 protein: CAWSLQGGVNEKLFF
D gene: TRBD1; J gene: TRBJ1-5; V gene: TRBV7-8; CDR3 DNA: TGTGCCAGCAGCGGGCGGACAGGGGTTTCAAATCAGCCCCAGCATTTT; CDR3 protein: CASSGRTGVSNQPQHF
D gene: TRBD2; J gene: TRBJ2-3; V gene: TRBV5-4; CDR3 DNA: TGTGCCAGCAGCTCCGGGACTAGCGGGATGCCTAGCACAGATACGCAGTATTTT; CDR3 protein: CASSSGTSGMPSTDTQYF
D gene: TRBD1; J gene: TRBJ2-1; V gene: TRBV7-9; CDR3 DNA: TGTGCCAGCAGCTCTCGAGGGGGCTCCCTCAATGAGCAGTTCTTC; CDR3 protein: CASSSRGGSLNEQFF
D gene: TRBD1; J gene: TRBJ2-3; V gene: TRBV28; CDR3 DNA: TGTGCCAGCAGTTGGTTACAGGGGAGCACAGATACGCAGTATTTT; CDR3 protein: CASSWLQGSTDTQYF
D gene: -; J gene: TRBJ1-2; V gene: TRBV29-1; CDR3 DNA: TGCAGCGTGTGGGTGGGCGAGGGCTACACCTTC; CDR3 protein: CSVWVGEGYTF
D gene: -; J gene: TRBJ2-6; V gene: TRBV5-1; CDR3 DNA: TGCGCCAGCAGCTTGCCCTTTAGCTCTGGGGCCAACGTCCTGACTTTC; CDR3 protein: CASSLPFSSGANVLTF
D gene: TRBD1; J gene: TRBJ2-4; V gene: TRBV27; CDR3 DNA: TGTGCCAGCAGCAGGCCACTGAGGGGGCCCAAAAACATTCAGTACTTC; CDR3 protein: CASSRPLRGPKNIQYF
D gene: TRBD2; J gene: TRBJ2-3; V gene: TRBV30; CDR3 DNA: TGTGCCGGGAGTGTAGGTCGCGGGGGGACAGATACGCAGTATTTT; CDR3 protein: CAGSVGRGGTDTQYF
D gene: -; J gene: TRBJ2-7; V gene: TRBV6-1; CDR3 DNA: TGTGCCAGCAGTGAAGAGGCAGGGGTGGGGTACGAGCAGTACTTC; CDR3 protein: CASSEEAGVGYEQYF
D gene: -; J gene: TRBJ1-2; V gene: TRBV5-1; CDR3 DNA: TGCGCCAGCAGCTTGGACAGGGCGCCAGACTATGGCTACACCTTC; CDR3 protein: CASSLDRAPDYGYTF
D gene: -; J gene: TRBJ2-3; V gene: TRBV6-1; CDR3 DNA: TGTGCCAGCAGTGTATTCTTAGATACGCAGTATTTT; CDR3 protein: CASSVFLDTQYF
D gene: TRBD1; J gene: TRBJ1-1; V gene: TRBV18; CDR3 DNA: TGTGCCAGCTCACCGGGGACAGGGACTGAAGCTTTCTTT; CDR3 protein: CASSPGTGTEAFF
D gene: TRBD2; J gene: TRBJ2-1; V gene: TRBV5-1; CDR3 DNA: TGCGCCAGCAGCTTGTCCGTAGCGGGAGGCCTCAATGAGCAGTTCTTC; CDR3 protein: CASSLSVAGGLNEQFF
D gene: -; J gene: TRBJ2-7; V gene: TRBV18; CDR3 DNA: TGTGCCAGCTCACCACTCGACCCAGGCAACGAGCAGTACTTC; CDR3 protein: CASSPLDPGNEQYF
D gene: -; J gene: TRBJ1-2; V gene: TRBV4-1; CDR3 DNA: TGCGCCAGCAGCCAGCCGGGACTTCTCCGCGATGGCTACACCTTC; CDR3 protein: CASSQPGLLRDGYTF
D gene: -; J gene: TRBJ2-2; V gene: TRBV2; CDR3 DNA: TGTGCCAGCGGCCCGAGGAGGGACAGTAACACCGGGGAGCTGTTTTTT; CDR3 protein: CASGPRRDSNTGELFF
D gene: -; J gene: TRBJ1-1; V gene: TRBV6-5; CDR3 DNA: TGTGCCAGCAGCGGTAGCTTGAACACTGAAGCTTTCTTT; CDR3 protein: CASSGSLNTEAFF
D gene: -; J gene: TRBJ1-1; V gene: TRBV29-1; CDR3 DNA: TGCAGCGTTGCTCCCGGACAAGCTGAAGCTTTCTTT; CDR3 protein: CSVAPGQAEAFF
D gene: TRBD1; J gene: TRBJ2-7; V gene: TRBV7-8; CDR3 DNA: TGTGCCAGTATGGACAGGGTAAGGCGAAACGAGCAGTACTTC; CDR3 protein: CASMDRVRRNEQYF
D gene: -; J gene: TRBJ1-3; V gene: TRBV30; CDR3 DNA: TGTGCCGGGAGTGTGGGCAGAGAGTCTGGAAACACCATATATTTT; CDR3 protein: CAGSVGRESGNTIYF
D gene: TRBD1; J gene: TRBJ1-2; V gene: TRBV29-1; CDR3 DNA: TGCAGCGTCCTGGACAGGAACTATGGCTACACCTTC; CDR3 protein: CSVLDRNYGYTF
D gene: -; J gene: TRBJ2-7; V gene: TRBV11-2; CDR3 DNA: TGTGCCAGCAGCTTTGCTAGCGAGCAGTACTTC; CDR3 protein: CASSFASEQYF
D gene: TRBD1; J gene: TRBJ2-5; V gene: TRBV18; CDR3 DNA: TGTGCCAGCTCAGCTAGACAGGGCACCCAAGAGACCCAGTACTTC; CDR3 protein: CASSARQGTQETQYF
D gene: TRBD1; J gene: TRBJ2-7; V gene: TRBV4-1; CDR3 DNA: TGCGCCAGCAGCCTCTCCTTGGGACAGGGCTACGAGCAGTACTTC; CDR3 protein: CASSLSLGQGYEQYF
D gene: TRBD2; J gene: TRBJ2-7; V gene: TRBV6-6; CDR3 DNA: TGTGCCAGCAGGCCCGGGACTAGTAGGTCCTACGAGCAGTACTTC; CDR3 protein: CASRPGTSRSYEQYF
D gene: TRBD1; J gene: TRBJ1-1; V gene: TRBV7-9; CDR3 DNA: TGTGCCAGCAGCTTTGGACAGGGGAACACTGAAGCTTTCTTT; CDR3 protein: CASSFGQGNTEAFF
D gene: -; J gene: TRBJ2-7; V gene: TRBV6-5; CDR3 DNA: TGTGCCAGCAGTTCGCGGGGCCTAGGTGAGCAGTACTTC; CDR3 protein: CASSSRGLGEQYF
D gene: -; J gene: TRBJ2-7; V gene: TRBV29-1; CDR3 DNA: TGCAGCGTTGACGAGGACTACGAGCAGTACTTC; CDR3 protein: CSVDEDYEQYF
D gene: -; J gene: TRBJ2-3; V gene: TRBV14; CDR3 DNA: TGTGCCAGCAGCCAAGATACGGAGTATACGCAGTATTTT; CDR3 protein: CASSQDTEYTQYF
D gene: TRBD1; J gene: TRBJ2-7; V gene: TRBV11-3; CDR3 DNA: TGTGCCAGCAGCGGAGGGGACAGGGACTACGAGCAGTACTTC; CDR3 protein: CASSGGDRDYEQYF
D gene: -; J gene: TRBJ1-3; V gene: TRBV30; CDR3 DNA: TGTGCCTGGAGTACGGTTAGCTCTGGAAACACCATATATTTT; CDR3 protein: CAWSTVSSGNTIYF
D gene: -; J gene: TRBJ2-3; V gene: TRBV30; CDR3 DNA: TGTGCCTGGAGTGAAACAGCATCCACAGATACGCAGTATTTT; CDR3 protein: CAWSETASTDTQYF
D gene: TRBD1; J gene: TRBJ1-3; V gene: TRBV28; CDR3 DNA: TGTGCCAGCAGTCTAGCCTCAGGGGGCGATGGAAACACCATATATTTT; CDR3 protein: CASSLASGGDGNTIYF
D gene: TRBD2; J gene: TRBJ2-7; V gene: TRBV5-6; CDR3 DNA: TGTGCCAGCAGCTTGGGAGAATTAAGGCTAGCGGGAGTCTACGAGCAGTACTTC; CDR3 protein: CASSLGELRLAGVYEQYF
D gene: -; J gene: TRBJ2-1; V gene: TRBV6-1; CDR3 DNA: TGTGCCAGCGTCGACACACTTTTTAAGGATGAGCAGTTCTTC; CDR3 protein: CASVDTLFKDEQFF
D gene: TRBD2; J gene: TRBJ2-3; V gene: TRBV29-1; CDR3 DNA: TGCAGCGTCAGGGGTCGGAGCGGGAGTTCAGATACGCAGTATTTT; CDR3 protein: CSVRGRSGSSDTQYF